These T cell receptor beta chains were read from a single sample in a study of T cells in Graves' hyperthyroidism and ophthalmopathy. TCRdb reprocessed the multiplex PCR reads with MiXCR, giving one entry per CDR3 protein. This table holds hundreds of thousands of distinct CDR3 sequences, about 14% found once. Sample: blood. Receptor source: a woman younger than 45 with Graves' hyperthyroidism. CDR3s include the opening cysteine and the closing phenylalanine or tryptophan. The D gene is left open where the match is weak. Clone size is not always given. Where it is, it says once, few, many or a class for expanded clones.

D: TRBD2; size: many; J: TRBJ2-1; V: TRBV12-3/TRBV12-4; DNA: TGTGCCAGCAGCCCAAGCGGGAGGGCCAATGAGCAGTTCTTC; CDR3: CASSPSGRANEQFF
D: TRBD2; size: many; J: TRBJ2-7; V: TRBV5-5; DNA: TGTGCCAGCAGCTTGGCCTCGGGAGGAATGTACGAGCAGTACTTC; CDR3: CASSLASGGMYEQYF
D: TRBD1; size: .; J: TRBJ2-3; V: TRBV7-9; DNA: TGTGCCAGCAGCTCGGGACAGTACACAGATACGCAGTATTTT; CDR3: CASSSGQYTDTQYF
D: TRBD2; size: .; J: TRBJ2-3; V: TRBV9; DNA: TGTGCCAGCAGCGTGGACGGGAGGGCCGGCACAGATACGCAGTATTTT; CDR3: CASSVDGRAGTDTQYF
D: .; size: .; J: TRBJ1-6; V: TRBV7-9; DNA: TGTGCCTCAGCAGACGGCGGGAACTATAATTCACCCCTCCACTTT; CDR3: CASADGGNYNSPLHF
D: .; size: many; J: TRBJ1-1; V: TRBV28; DNA: TGTGCCAGCAGTTCCCCTACGCAGACAGGAGTCGACGAAAATGAAGCTTTCTTT; CDR3: CASSSPTQTGVDENEAFF
D: TRBD2; size: many; J: TRBJ2-2; V: TRBV28; DNA: TGTGCCAGCAGTCTTAGCGGGAGGGCCGGCACCGGGGAGCTGTTTTTT; CDR3: CASSLSGRAGTGELFF
D: .; size: few; J: TRBJ1-3; V: TRBV4-1; DNA: TGCGCCAGCAGCCAAGGATCCCTTGAAGGGTCTGGAAACACCATATATTTT; CDR3: CASSQGSLEGSGNTIYF
D: .; size: .; J: TRBJ1-1; V: TRBV5-1; DNA: TGCGCCTGCAGCTTGGCTGGGGAGGGGATTCCTGAAGCTTTCTTT; CDR3: CACSLAGEGIPEAFF
D: TRBD2; size: many; J: TRBJ2-2; V: TRBV30; DNA: TGTGCCTGGAGACTAGCGGCGAACACCGGGGAGCTGTTTTTT; CDR3: CAWRLAANTGELFF
D: .; size: few; J: TRBJ1-4; V: TRBV7-9; DNA: TGTGCCAGCAGCCACCTCCAGGGAGGAGGCACTAATGAAAAACTGTTTTTT; CDR3: CASSHLQGGGTNEKLFF
D: .; size: many; J: TRBJ1-2; V: TRBV11-3; DNA: TGTGCCAGCAGCTCAGGGAGCCCCTTCAACTATGGCTACACCTTC; CDR3: CASSSGSPFNYGYTF
D: TRBD2; size: many; J: TRBJ2-1; V: TRBV7-9; DNA: TGTGCCAGCAGCTTAGTTGGCGGGAGAATAAATGAGCAGTTCTTC; CDR3: CASSLVGGRINEQFF
D: TRBD1; size: many; J: TRBJ1-1; V: TRBV5-1; DNA: TGCGCCAGCAGCTTACAGGGGGCGGTCACTGAAGCTTTCTTT; CDR3: CASSLQGAVTEAFF
D: TRBD2; size: many; J: TRBJ2-1; V: TRBV12-3/TRBV12-4; DNA: TGTGCCAGCAAAAAGGGACTAGGGACCTACAATGAGCAGTTCTTC; CDR3: CASKKGLGTYNEQFF
D: .; size: .; J: TRBJ1-3; V: TRBV27; DNA: TGTGCCAGCAGGAAGACCGGTACGAACACCATATATTTT; CDR3: CASRKTGTNTIYF
D: .; size: many; J: TRBJ2-7; V: TRBV11-2; DNA: TGTGCCAGCAGCTTAGAAGCGTTAACCGAGCAGTACTTC; CDR3: CASSLEALTEQYF
D: .; size: .; J: TRBJ1-1; V: TRBV25-1; DNA: TGTGCCAGCAGTGGGGCGAACACTGAAGCTTTCTTT; CDR3: CASSGANTEAFF
D: TRBD1; size: .; J: TRBJ1-5; V: TRBV10-3; DNA: TGTGCCATCAGTGACTTGAAACAGGGGAATCAGCCCCAGCATTTT; CDR3: CAISDLKQGNQPQHF
D: TRBD1; size: .; J: TRBJ1-2; V: TRBV5-5; DNA: TGTGCCAGCCGGGACAGGCCCTCGGGCTATGGCTACACCTTC; CDR3: CASRDRPSGYGYTF
D: TRBD1; size: .; J: TRBJ2-7; V: TRBV27; DNA: TGTGCCAGCAGCTTGGGACAGGGGAGTATCTACGAGCAGTACTTC; CDR3: CASSLGQGSIYEQYF
D: TRBD1; size: .; J: TRBJ1-1; V: TRBV19; DNA: TGTGCCAGTAGTATAGGATTACAGGGGACGGCTTTCTTT; CDR3: CASSIGLQGTAFF
D: TRBD2; size: .; J: TRBJ2-1; V: TRBV27; DNA: TGTGCCAGCAGTTCCCTCGGGGCGGGAGGAGTCTCCTACAATGAGCAGTTCTTC; CDR3: CASSSLGAGGVSYNEQFF
D: .; size: few; J: TRBJ2-7; V: TRBV6-5; DNA: TGTGCCAGCAGTTACTCGGGCGGGATTGGGGACGAGCAGTACTTC; CDR3: CASSYSGGIGDEQYF
D: .; size: .; J: TRBJ2-3; V: TRBV5-5; DNA: TGTGCCAGCGGAACATTTAGTTGGCCAGATACGCAGTATTTT; CDR3: CASGTFSWPDTQYF
D: .; size: many; J: TRBJ2-5; V: TRBV7-2; DNA: TGTGCCAGCAGGCAGGGGGGCGTGGGGGAGACCCAGTACTTC; CDR3: CASRQGGVGETQYF
D: .; size: many; J: TRBJ1-1; V: TRBV18; DNA: TGTGCCAGCTCCGGACTCCTGAACACTGAAGCTTTCTTT; CDR3: CASSGLLNTEAFF
D: .; size: .; J: TRBJ2-1; V: TRBV5-4; DNA: TGTGCCAGCAGCTTGTGGGATGGCGATGAGCAGTTCTTC; CDR3: CASSLWDGDEQFF
D: TRBD1; size: many; J: TRBJ1-1; V: TRBV13; DNA: TGTGCCAGCAGCGTTAGGGGACAGGAAGCTTTCTTT; CDR3: CASSVRGQEAFF
D: TRBD2; size: many; J: TRBJ2-7; V: TRBV27; DNA: TGTGCCAGCAGTTTATCGACTAGCGGATTCTACGAGCAGTACTTC; CDR3: CASSLSTSGFYEQYF
D: .; size: many; J: TRBJ2-1; V: TRBV6-1; DNA: TGTGCCAGCAGTTCGGTGGGTAGCTCCTACAATGAGCAGTTCTTC; CDR3: CASSSVGSSYNEQFF
D: .; size: .; J: TRBJ2-5; V: TRBV28; DNA: TGTGCCAGCACCTCCCCGGGACCAAGCCAAGAGACCCAGTACTTC; CDR3: CASTSPGPSQETQYF
D: .; size: .; J: TRBJ2-3; V: TRBV7-2; DNA: TGTGCCAGCAGCTTAGCGCAAGCAGGAGGGCCCAAGGATACGCAGTATTTT; CDR3: CASSLAQAGGPKDTQYF
D: .; size: many; J: TRBJ2-2; V: TRBV24-1; DNA: TGTGCCACCAGTGACCGGCGGGACCCTTGGACCGGGGAGCTGTTTTTT; CDR3: CATSDRRDPWTGELFF
D: .; size: few; J: TRBJ2-1; V: TRBV19; DNA: TGTGCCAGTAGTATCCCACTTAATGGGAGATTTGAGCAGTTCTTC; CDR3: CASSIPLNGRFEQFF
D: .; size: many; J: TRBJ1-4; V: TRBV12-3/TRBV12-4; DNA: TGTGCCAGCAGTTTGCTTGGGGCCAATGAAAAACTGTTTTTT; CDR3: CASSLLGANEKLFF
D: TRBD2; size: .; J: TRBJ2-2; V: TRBV5-4; DNA: TGTGCCAGCAGCTTGGAGATAGCGGGAGCCACCGGGGAGCTGTTTTTT; CDR3: CASSLEIAGATGELFF
D: TRBD2; size: .; J: TRBJ2-2; V: TRBV7-9; DNA: TGTGCCAGCACAGTCGGGACTAGCGGGACCGGGGAGCTGTTTTTT; CDR3: CASTVGTSGTGELFF
D: .; size: .; J: TRBJ2-5; V: TRBV6-1; DNA: TGTGCCAGCACGAACCTACTACAAGAGACCCAGTACTTC; CDR3: CASTNLLQETQYF
D: TRBD1; size: many; J: TRBJ2-7; V: TRBV6-2/TRBV6-3; DNA: TGTGCCAGCTCAAGGACAGGGAAGGACGAGCAGTACTTC; CDR3: CASSRTGKDEQYF